This TCR beta chain was captured by sequencing in a study of blood T cell repertoires in COVID-19. The overall study: Acute and convalescent COVID-19 specimens originated in the United States, Italy and Spain.

Across about two dozen US areas, participants ranged in age from roughly 18 to 95 years. Method: immunoSEQ multiplex PCR; TCRdb's copy keeps in-frame clones and lacks some. In the table there are some 160,000 clones, around 89% of which are singletons. Sequencing was carried out using PBMCs or T cells enriched from blood (not recorded which). This TCR derives from a woman aged 45-60 years who had recovered from COVID-19.

The chain's CDR3 is CASSLGQGARRWNSPLHF. The CDR3 DNA reads TGCGCCAGCAGCTTGGGACAGGGGGCTCGTCGCTGGAATTCACCCCTCCACTTT. The chain combines TRBV5-1 with TRBJ1-6, with TRBD1 matching 10 bases. Looked up from germline, CDR1 is SGHRS and CDR2 is YFSETQ. Unmatched junction bases numbered 10, after V lost 0 bases and J lost 7 bases. The CDR3 sequence is 18 residues long.